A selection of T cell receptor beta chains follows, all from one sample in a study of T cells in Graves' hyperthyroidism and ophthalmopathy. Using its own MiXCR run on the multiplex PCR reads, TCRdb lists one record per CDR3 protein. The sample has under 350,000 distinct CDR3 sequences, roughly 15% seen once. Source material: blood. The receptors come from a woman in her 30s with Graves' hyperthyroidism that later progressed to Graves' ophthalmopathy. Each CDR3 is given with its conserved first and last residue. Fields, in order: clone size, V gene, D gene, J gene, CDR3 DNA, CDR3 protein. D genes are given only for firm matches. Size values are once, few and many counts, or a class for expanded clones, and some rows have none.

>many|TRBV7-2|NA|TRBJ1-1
TGTGCCAGCACCGATAGTGGTCGTCTTAACACTGAAGCTTTCTTT
CASTDSGRLNTEAFF
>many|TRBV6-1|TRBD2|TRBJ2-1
TGTGCCAGCAGTCCCCGTCTAGCGGTTTACAATGAGCAGTTCTTC
CASSPRLAVYNEQFF
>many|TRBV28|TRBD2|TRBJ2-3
TGTGCCAGCAGTTTGTGGCGGGAGTTCAATACGCAGTATTTT
CASSLWREFNTQYF
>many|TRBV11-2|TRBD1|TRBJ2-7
TGTGCCAGCAGCTCCCGGGACAGGGGAATCTACGAGCAGTACTTC
CASSSRDRGIYEQYF
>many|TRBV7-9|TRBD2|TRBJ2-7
TGTGCCAGCAGCTATAGCGGGAGGGCCATCTACGAGCAGTACTTC
CASSYSGRAIYEQYF
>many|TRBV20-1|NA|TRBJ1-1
TGCAGTGCTACAGACAGCAAGATGAACACTGAAGCTTTCTTT
CSATDSKMNTEAFF
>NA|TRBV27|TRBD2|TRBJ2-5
TGTGCCAGCAGAGTTACTAGCGGGAGGGTTGAGACCCAGTACTTC
CASRVTSGRVETQYF
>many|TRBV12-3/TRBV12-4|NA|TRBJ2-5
TGTGCCAGCAGTTTTTTCTCCGGGACGCCCCCAGAGACCCAGTACTTC
CASSFFSGTPPETQYF
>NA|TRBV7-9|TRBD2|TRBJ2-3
TGTGCCAGCAGCTTAGCAGCGGGAGCGGCAAATACGCAGTATTTT
CASSLAAGAANTQYF
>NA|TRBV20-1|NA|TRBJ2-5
TGCAGTGCTAGTAGTGCCAGCAGCCGGGGGTACCAAGAGACCCAGTACTTC
CSASSASSRGYQETQYF
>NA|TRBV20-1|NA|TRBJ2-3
TGCAGTGCTAGTGAGTCACAGGGCACAGATACGCAGTATTTT
CSASESQGTDTQYF
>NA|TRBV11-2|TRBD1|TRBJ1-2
TGTGCCAGCAGCTCCGAACAGGGGGCGCGAAATGGCTACACCTTC
CASSSEQGARNGYTF
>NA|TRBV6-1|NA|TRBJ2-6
TGTGCCAGCGGTAGGCGGAGCGCCCCTCCCTCTGGGGCCAACGTCCTGACTTTC
CASGRRSAPPSGANVLTF
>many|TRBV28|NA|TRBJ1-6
TGTGCCAGCAGTTGGGCAAAAAATTCACCCCTCCACTTT
CASSWAKNSPLHF
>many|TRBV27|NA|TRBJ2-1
TGTGCCAGCAGCCCCCCGAGCAGTTGGGTCTCCTACAATGAGCAGTTCTTC
CASSPPSSWVSYNEQFF
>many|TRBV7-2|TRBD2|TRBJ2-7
TGTGCCAGCAGTCCATTTAGCGGGAGCTACGAGCAGTACTTC
CASSPFSGSYEQYF
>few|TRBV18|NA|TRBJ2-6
TGTGTCAGCTCGTCCGCCTCCTCTGGGGCCAACGTCCTGACTTTC
CVSSSASSGANVLTF
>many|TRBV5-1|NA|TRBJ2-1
TGCGCCAGCAGTTCGCCGGGAGTCGATGAGCAGTTCTTC
CASSSPGVDEQFF
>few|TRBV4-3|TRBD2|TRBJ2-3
TGCGCCAGCAGCCAATTGACTAGCGGGGCCCGCACAGATACGCAGTATTTT
CASSQLTSGARTDTQYF
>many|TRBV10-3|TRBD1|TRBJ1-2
TGTGCCAGCATAGGGACAGGGCGAGGCTACACCTTC
CASIGTGRGYTF
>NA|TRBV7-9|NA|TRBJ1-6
TGTGCCAGCAGCTTAGTGTCCAACCGTTCACCCCTCCACTTT
CASSLVSNRSPLHF
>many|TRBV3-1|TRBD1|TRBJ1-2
TGTGCCAGCAGCCGGGACAGATTCTCTAACTATGGCTACACCTTC
CASSRDRFSNYGYTF
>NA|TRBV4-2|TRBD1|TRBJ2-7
TGTGCCAGCAGCCGATCGGACAGGGACTACGAGCAGTACTTC
CASSRSDRDYEQYF
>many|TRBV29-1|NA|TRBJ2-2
TGCAGCGTTGCCAAGCCCACCGGGGAGCTGTTTTTT
CSVAKPTGELFF
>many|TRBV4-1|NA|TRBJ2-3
TGCGCCAGCAGCCAAGTACGAGGCGCGTCTGGGGCAGATACGCAGTATTTT
CASSQVRGASGADTQYF
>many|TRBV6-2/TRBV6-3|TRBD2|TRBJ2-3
TGTGCCAGCAGTTACTTTAGCGGGAGGGCGCAAGATACGCAGTATTTT
CASSYFSGRAQDTQYF
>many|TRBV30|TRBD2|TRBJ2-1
TGTGCCTGGAGAGTAGCGGGAGGGCCTGGTGAGCAGTTCTTC
CAWRVAGGPGEQFF
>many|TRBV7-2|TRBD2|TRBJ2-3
TGTGCCAGCAGCCCCGTCGGGACTAGCGTAAAAGATACGCAGTATTTT
CASSPVGTSVKDTQYF
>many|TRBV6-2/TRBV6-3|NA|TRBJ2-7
TGTGCCAGCAGTTATCGTTACGAGCAGTACTTC
CASSYRYEQYF
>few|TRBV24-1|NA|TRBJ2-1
TGTGCCACCTTCGGAAATGAGCAGTTCTTC
CATFGNEQFF
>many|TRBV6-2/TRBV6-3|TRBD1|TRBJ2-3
TGTGCCAGCAGTTACCCACCGGGACAGGGGTCCGATACGCAGTATTTT
CASSYPPGQGSDTQYF
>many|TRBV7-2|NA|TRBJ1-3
TGTGCCAGCAGCTACAGCTCTGGAAACACCATATATTTT
CASSYSSGNTIYF
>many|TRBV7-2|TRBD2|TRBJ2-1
TGTGCCAGCAGCTTAAGAATGACTAGCGTGGCTGGAAACAATGAGCAGTTCTTC
CASSLRMTSVAGNNEQFF
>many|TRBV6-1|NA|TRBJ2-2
TGTGCCAGCAGTGTAAGGACAGCGAACACCGGGGAGCTGTTTTTT
CASSVRTANTGELFF
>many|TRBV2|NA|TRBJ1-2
TGTGCCAGCAGTGAAAGTCCGGGGTATGGCTACACCTTC
CASSESPGYGYTF
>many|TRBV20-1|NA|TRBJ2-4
TGCAGTGCTATTAGCGAGGACTTAAACATTCAGTACTTC
CSAISEDLNIQYF
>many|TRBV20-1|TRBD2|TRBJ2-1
TGCAGTGCTAGTAGGACTAGCCCAAACAATGAGCAGTTCTTC
CSASRTSPNNEQFF
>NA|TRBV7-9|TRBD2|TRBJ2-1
TGTGCCAGCAGGTCGGGACTAGCGGCCCGCGGCGAGCAGTTCTTC
CASRSGLAARGEQFF
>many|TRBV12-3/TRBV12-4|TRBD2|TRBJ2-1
TGTGCCAGCAGTTTCGGATCGACTAGCGCGGAGGAGCAGTTCTTC
CASSFGSTSAEEQFF
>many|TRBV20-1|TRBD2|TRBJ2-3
TGCAGTGCTCCAACTAGCGCAGGCACAGATACGCAGTATTTT
CSAPTSAGTDTQYF
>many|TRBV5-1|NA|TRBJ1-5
TGCGCCAGCAGCTTGGCCGGGGAAGGTCAGCCCCAGCATTTT
CASSLAGEGQPQHF
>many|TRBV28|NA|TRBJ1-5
TGTGCCAGCAGTTTCCGGACCTACAACAATCAGCCCCAGCATTTT
CASSFRTYNNQPQHF
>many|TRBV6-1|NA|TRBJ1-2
TGTGCCAGCAGTGGATGGGGGCCCTACACCTTC
CASSGWGPYTF
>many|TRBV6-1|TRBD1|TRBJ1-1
TGTGCCAGCAGTTATCCCGCAGGGGGTAAAGGGAACACTGAAGCTTTCTTT
CASSYPAGGKGNTEAFF
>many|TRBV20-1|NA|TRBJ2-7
TGCAGTGCTAGCCCCCGGGACATAACATACGAGCAGTACTTC
CSASPRDITYEQYF
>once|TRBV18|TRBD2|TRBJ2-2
TGTGCCAGCCGCGGACTAGTTGACGGGGAGCTGTTTTTT
CASRGLVDGELFF
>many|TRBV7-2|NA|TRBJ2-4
TGTGCCAGCAGCTTCGCCGACATTCAGTACTTC
CASSFADIQYF
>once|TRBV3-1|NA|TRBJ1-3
TGTGCCAGCAGCCAAGGTCGGGTGGTCTCTGGAAACACCATATATTTT
CASSQGRVVSGNTIYF
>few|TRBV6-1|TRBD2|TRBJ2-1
TGTGCCAGCAGTGCTGGACTAGCGCTTTACAATGAGCAGTTCTTC
CASSAGLALYNEQFF
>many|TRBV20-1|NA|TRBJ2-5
TGCAGTGCTAGAATCCCAGGGCAAGAGACCCAGTACTTC
CSARIPGQETQYF
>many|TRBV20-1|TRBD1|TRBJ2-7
TGCAGTGCTAGAGATGGAACGGGCCAGGGGGACCGGGAGCAGTACTTC
CSARDGTGQGDREQYF
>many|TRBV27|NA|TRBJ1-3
TGTGCCAGCAGTCCGTCCGTCGGAGACTCTGGAAACACCATATATTTT
CASSPSVGDSGNTIYF
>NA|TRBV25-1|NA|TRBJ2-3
TGTGCCAGCGGTCACAGTGTGGGAGGGCAGTATTTT
CASGHSVGGQYF
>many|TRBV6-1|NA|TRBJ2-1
TGTGCCAGCAGTGAAGCCTTCGTACGGTTCTTC
CASSEAFVRFF
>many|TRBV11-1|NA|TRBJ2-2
TGTGCCAGCAGCTCCAGCGCCGATAGAAACACCGGGGAGCTGTTTTTT
CASSSSADRNTGELFF
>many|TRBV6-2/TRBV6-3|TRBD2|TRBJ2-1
TGTGCCAGCAGCCCAAACCCGGGACTAGCGGGAGGGGTCTACAATGAGCAGTTCTTC
CASSPNPGLAGGVYNEQFF
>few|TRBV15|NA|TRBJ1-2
TGTGCCACCAACAGAGATCTATTTCGTTACACCTTC
CATNRDLFRYTF
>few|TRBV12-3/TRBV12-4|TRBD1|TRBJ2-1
TGTGCCAGCAGAAGGACAGGGGACAATGAGCAGTTCTTC
CASRRTGDNEQFF
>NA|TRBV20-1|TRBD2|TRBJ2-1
TGCAGTGCTGGACTAGCGGGAGGGCGCGATTACAATGAGCAGTTCTTC
CSAGLAGGRDYNEQFF